The 8 T cell receptor beta chains in this list originate from one sample, sequenced in a study of T cell responses to AZD1222 COVID-19 vaccine. The data were produced by immunoSEQ multiplex PCR, yet TCRdb's version contains in-frame clones alone and is incomplete. This table has more than 150,000 clones, about 91% appearing once. This specimen was peripheral blood, taken 28 days after the second AZD1222 dose. These receptors were collected from an adult who received the AZD1222 COVID-19 vaccine.

The rearrangement links TRBV18 to TRBJ2-7, with 8 bases lining up with TRBD1. This CDR3 spans 18 amino acids. Losses at the gene ends were 3 bases for V and 4 bases for J; bases not matched to a gene: 17. Germline values: CDR1 KGHSH, CDR2 LQKENI. In nucleotides, the CDR3 is TGTGCCAGCTCACCTAGGCAGGGGGCGGAAGGGAAGTTGTACGAGCAGTACTTC. This gives the protein CASSPRQGAEGKLYEQYF.

This clone showed up just once. V and J are TRBV28 and TRBJ1-3, with 7 bases identical to TRBD1. Germline trimming cut 6 bases from V and 0 bases from J; bases unmatched to any gene: 8. The CDR3 consists of 16 residues. The germline CDR1 and CDR2 sequences are MDHEN and SYDVKM. CDR3 bases: TGTGCCAGCAGCTCGAGGGGGCATAGCTCTGGAAACACCATATATTTT. It encodes CASSSRGHSSGNTIYF.

The V call is TRBV4-2, the J call TRBJ1-1; D perhaps matches TRBD1 (5 bases). In germline, CDR1 is LGHNA, CDR2 YNFKEQ. This CDR3 is 12 amino acids long. With 7 bases removed from V and 0 bases from J, the gap between germline ends came to 6 bases. CDR3 DNA: TGTGCCAGCAAGGGGATGAACACTGAAGCTTTCTTT. Translating it yields CASKGMNTEAFF.

This clone was counted a single time. The genes are TRBV7-9 and TRBJ2-5, with D possibly TRBD1 on 6 matching bases. The CDR3 spans 13 residues. The germline V and J ends were trimmed by 8 bases and 1 base, with 11 bases remaining between them. Germline CDR1 and CDR2: SEHNR and FQNEAQ (reference sequence). CDR3 DNA sequence: TGTGCCAGCGGCTGGGACACCCAAGAGACCCAGTACTTC. As protein: CASGWDTQETQYF. The full variable domain, completed using reference TRBV7-9 and TRBJ2-5, is DTGVSQNPRHKITKRGQNVTFRCDPISEHNRLYWYRQTLGQGPEFLTYFQNEAQLEKSRLLSDRFSAERPKGSFSTLEIQRTEQGDSAMYLCASGWDTQETQYFGPGTRLLVL.

The V call is TRBV7-2, the J call TRBJ1-1; 7 bases fit TRBD1. V shed 2 bases, J shed 7 bases, and the junction held 1 base outside the gene matches. From germline, CDR1 is SGHTA and CDR2 FQGNSA. The CDR3 is 12 amino acids. In DNA, the CDR3 is TGTGCCAGCAGCTTATCAGGGGGTGAAGCTTTCTTT. Translating it yields CASSLSGGEAFF.

This chain uses TRBV2 with TRBJ2-3; the match to TRBD1 covers 11 bases. V shed 6 bases and J 6 bases; nucleotides not matched to a gene: 11. This CDR3 has 16 amino acids. The germline gives CDR1 SNHLY, CDR2 FYNNEI. CDR3 sequence (DNA): TGTGCCAGCAGCCCTGGGGGACAGGGGGGGTCGGATACGCAGTATTTT. Its translation is CASSPGGQGGSDTQYF.

This clone has only a few counts. The chain uses TRBV7-8 and TRBJ1-5, with TRBD1 matching over 10 bases. This CDR3 comprises 14 residues. V was pared by 5 bases and J by 6 bases, with 4 bases of the junction left unmatched. Looked up from germline, CDR1 is SGHVS and CDR2 is FQNEAQ. The CDR3 region is CASSRQGAGQPQHF. The CDR3 DNA is TGTGCCAGCAGCAGACAGGGGGCTGGTCAGCCCCAGCATTTT.

This rearrangement joins TRBV2 to TRBJ1-2; unclear D gene. V shed 8 bases and J shed 2 bases, with 9 bases lying between them. This CDR3 comprises 12 residues. Per germline, CDR1 SNHLY and CDR2 FYNNEI. The CDR3 coding sequence is TGTGCCAGCTCTGGGCTGAACTATGGCTACACCTTC. Its protein is CASSGLNYGYTF.